This T cell receptor (beta chain) was recorded in a study of metastatic and nonmetastatic thyroid tumors. Study at large: Across peripheral blood and tumor or nodule tissue samples taken from malignant and benign thyroid patients, the repertoires were compared with one another.

Each patient went into thyroid surgery without having received any treatment. From germline, CDR1 is DFQATT and CDR2 SNEGSKA (reference sequence). CDR3 size: 15 residues. V lost 0 bases and J lost 4, with 15 bases in between. In the original workflow: CDR3 was compared across clinicopathological groups, and the resulting differences were used to build a distant-metastasis classifier for papillary thyroid cancer. From the PCR reads, TCRdb re-called clones with MiXCR. The V and J calls here are based on TCRdb, not the publication. Of about 33,000 clones in the sample, 10% to 12% were seen once. Sequenced: blood. The V call is TRBV20-1, the J call TRBJ2-5; TRBD2 is a possible D gene (6 bases). The TCR was taken from a female donor with papillary thyroid cancer or a benign thyroid nodule (not recorded which). Some clones in this sample may be carry-over from other donors' samples. The CDR3 loop reads CSARDSEGLTETQYF. The CDR3 DNA follows: TGCAGTGCTAGAGATTCGGAGGGCCTGACAGAGACCCAGTACTTC.